The 28 T cell receptor beta chains given below trace back to one sample, sequenced in a study of control samples from healthy donors and cancer patients. TCRdb's table, derived via immunoSEQ multiplex PCR, lists solely in-frame clones and lacks some. The profile shows fewer than 90,000 clones, about 90% of them singletons. Sequencing was done on a sample of PBMCs. These receptors were collected from a woman aged 55-75 years with head and neck cancer.

The chain uses TRBV30 and TRBJ1-2; no definite D call. The CDR3 consists of 12 residues. Germline CDR1 and CDR2: GTSNPN and SVGIG (reference sequence). V gave up 0 bases and J gave up 7 bases, with 9 bases separating them. CDR3 amino acids: CAWSVGQPGYTF. DNA for the CDR3: TGTGCCTGGAGTGTAGGGCAGCCTGGCTACACCTTC.

This rearrangement joins TRBV3-1 (or the pseudogene TRBV3-2) to TRBJ2-5; tentative D call: TRBD2 (6 bases). The ends were cut back, 1 base at V and 5 bases at J, with 11 bases in the middle. From germline, CDR1 is LGHDT and CDR2 YNNKEL (reference sequence). CDR3 length: 14 amino acids. CDR3: CASSQVEGWETQYF. In DNA, the CDR3 is TGTGCCAGCAGCCAAGTGGAGGGGTGGGAGACCCAGTACTTC.

The gene calls are TRBV3-1 (or the pseudogene TRBV3-2) and TRBJ2-7; D is possibly TRBD1 (6 bases). Trimming pared 1 base from V and 3 bases from J, leaving 10 bases between. In germline, CDR1 is LGHDT, CDR2 YNNKEL (reference sequence). The CDR3 is 14 residues long. In nucleotides, the CDR3 is TGTGCCAGCAGCCAAGTTTCAGGGGACTACGAGCAGTACTTC. Amino acids: CASSQVSGDYEQYF.

This rearrangement joins TRBV5-1 to TRBJ1-4; D not certain. The germline V gene encodes CDR1 SGHRS and CDR2 YFSETQ. The CDR3 extends over 14 amino acids. Between the trimmed V and J ends, which lost 2 bases and 6 bases, there was a span of 11 bases. The chain's CDR3 is CASSLGHGDEKLFF. For the CDR3, the DNA is TGCGCCAGCAGCTTAGGGCATGGGGATGAAAAACTGTTTTTT.

The V call is TRBV3-1 (or the pseudogene TRBV3-2), the J call TRBJ2-6; D gene unclear. The V end lost 4 bases, the J end lost 4 bases, and 8 bases lay between the germline ends. The CDR3 covers 14 residues. Per the germline V gene, CDR1 is LGHDT and CDR2 is YNNKEL (reference sequence). Here the CDR3 DNA reads TGTGCCAGCAGCCTTATCTCGGGGGCCAACGTCCTGACTTTC. It is translated as CASSLISGANVLTF.

CDR3 in DNA: TGTGCCAGCAGTTCAGGGGGGACCACTGAAGCTTTCTTT. Encoded protein: CASSSGGTTEAFF. The chain recombines TRBV6-2 or TRBV6-3 with TRBJ1-1; TRBD1 agrees at 7 bases. The V gene end was trimmed by 4 bases and the J gene end by 4 bases; junction bases not matched to a gene: 3. CDR3 length equals 13 residues. Looked up from germline, CDR1 is MNHEY and CDR2 is SVGEGT.

The CDR3 sequence: CASSPPGGGPTDTQYF. The CDR3 nucleotides are TGTGCCAGCTCACCACCGGGGGGAGGCCCCACAGATACGCAGTATTTT. This chain links TRBV18 with TRBJ2-3; possibly TRBD2 for D (6 bases). Germline lookup yields CDR1 KGHSH and CDR2 LQKENI. V lost 0 bases and J lost 2, with 12 bases in between. The CDR3 is made up of 16 amino acids.

The chain joins TRBV24-1 to TRBJ2-3; the D is unclear. Trimming pared 0 bases from V and 6 bases from J, leaving 6 bases between. Germline CDR1 KGHDR, CDR2 SFDVKD. This CDR3 has 13 residues. The CDR3 is CATSDLPGDTQYF. The DNA of the CDR3 is TGTGCCACCAGTGATTTGCCTGGGGATACGCAGTATTTT.

This chain joins TRBV2 and TRBJ2-2; D call uncertain. The V gene's germline CDR1 is SNHLY and CDR2 FYNNEI. Trimming pared 4 bases from V and 2 bases from J, leaving 11 bases between. The CDR3 loop spans 15 amino acids. This CDR3 reads CASSGPRRNTGELFF. CDR3 in DNA: TGTGCCAGCAGTGGCCCCCGTAGAAACACCGGGGAGCTGTTTTTT.

The CDR3 bases are TGTGCCAGCAGTTTGACAGGGGAGACAGATACGCAGTATTTT. Its protein product is CASSLTGETDTQYF. The rearrangement joins TRBV28 to TRBJ2-3, with 8 bases fitting TRBD1. CDR1 is MDHEN and CDR2 is SYDVKM in the germline V gene. This CDR3 is built from 14 residues. The V and J ends lost 3 bases and 3 bases, in that order; junction bases with no gene match: 2.

This chain links TRBV7-6 with TRBJ2-3, with 13 bases that match TRBD2. CDR3 size: 16 residues. In germline, CDR1 is SGHVS, CDR2 FNYEAQ. Unmatched junction bases numbered 3, after V lost 4 bases and J lost 2 bases. The CDR3 reads CASSSGTSGITDTQYF. The CDR3 DNA follows: TGTGCCAGCAGCTCGGGGACTAGCGGGATCACAGATACGCAGTATTTT.

V and J are TRBV18 and TRBJ2-7; TRBD2 matches 12 bases. Germline assignment: CDR1 KGHSH and CDR2 LQKENI. Losses at the gene ends were 3 bases for V and 7 bases for J; bases not matched to a gene: 4. The CDR3 is 14 amino acids. The CDR3 spells CASSPGLAGSEQYF. CDR3 in DNA: TGTGCCAGCTCACCTGGACTAGCGGGGAGTGAGCAGTACTTC.

For the CDR3, the DNA is TGCACCAGCAGCCAAGAGAGGACGCGAACATGTGGGTCGTTCTTC. As protein: CTSSQERTRTCGSFF. V is TRBV1 and J is TRBJ2-1. TRBV1 is classified as a pseudogene. The CDR3 spans 15 residues.

The J gene is TRBJ1-1, the V gene TRBV2; 9 nucleotides match TRBD1. Looked up from germline, CDR1 is SNHLY and CDR2 is FYNNEI. The length of the CDR3 is 13 residues. V lost 8 bases, J lost 4 bases, and 5 bases stayed unmatched. CDR3 in amino acids: CASHGTGLTEAFF. DNA of the CDR3: TGTGCCAGCCATGGGACAGGGCTCACTGAAGCTTTCTTT.

The chain employs TRBV4-1 and TRBJ1-2; D not resolved. Deletions cut 1 base from V and 3 bases from J, with 9 bases between. CDR3 length: 14 residues. Germline CDR1 is MGHRA and CDR2 is YSYEKL. In DNA, the CDR3 is TGCGCCAGCAGCCAAGGGAAGCAGGACTATGGCTACACCTTC. This encodes CASSQGKQDYGYTF.

CDR3 sequence reads: CASSPHGGETQYF. Here the CDR3 DNA reads TGCGCCAGCAGCCCCCACGGGGGGGAGACCCAGTACTTC. V and J are TRBV4-3 and TRBJ2-5; TRBD2 aligns across 7 bases. V was pared by 4 bases and J by 5 bases, with 4 bases of the junction left unmatched. Germline V gene lookup returns CDR1 LGHNA and CDR2 YSLEER. The CDR3 is made up of 13 amino acids.

The genes are TRBV20-1 and TRBJ2-4, with 9 bases that match TRBD2. Germline V gene lookup returns CDR1 DFQATT and CDR2 SNEGSKA (reference sequence). Trimming cost V 3 bases and J 0 bases; bases outside gene matches: 6. CDR3 size: 16 residues. As DNA, the CDR3 is TGCAGTGCTAGTCCCCTAGCGGGAACAGCCAAAAACATTCAGTACTTC. It codes for CSASPLAGTAKNIQYF.

The genes are TRBV19 and TRBJ2-1, with D perhaps given as TRBD1 or TRBD2 (5 bases each). This CDR3 has 13 residues. Trimming removed 3 bases at V and 5 bases at J, with 8 bases between. Germline loops: CDR1 LNHDA, CDR2 SQIVND (reference sequence). The CDR3 spells CASSIRDDNEQFF. CDR3 DNA: TGTGCCAGTAGTATTAGGGACGACAATGAGCAGTTCTTC.

This chain links TRBV5-6 with TRBJ2-1; 13 positions match TRBD2. The trim removed 4 bases at V and 5 bases at J, leaving 3 bases unmatched. There are 15 residues in the CDR3. Germline V CDR1 and CDR2: SGHDT, YYEEEE. Written as DNA, the CDR3 is TGTGCCAGCAGCCGACTAGCGGGAGGCAACAATGAGCAGTTCTTC. Amino acids: CASSRLAGGNNEQFF.

The chain is built from TRBV29-1 and TRBJ2-7, with 11 bases fitting TRBD2. CDR1 SQVTM and CDR2 ANQGSEA come from the germline V gene. There are 12 residues in the CDR3. V dropped 3 bases and J dropped 8; count of bases not matched to a gene: 3. The CDR3: CSVDTTSGKQYF. The DNA of the CDR3 is TGCAGCGTTGACACGACTAGCGGGAAGCAGTACTTC.

V gene TRBV12-3 or TRBV12-4 combines with J gene TRBJ1-1; perhaps TRBD1 as D (5 bases). The length of the CDR3 is 12 residues. Trimming removed 2 bases from V and 10 bases from J, with 11 bases in between. The CDR3 region has the DNA TGTGCCAGCAGTTTAAATAGTGGGGGAGCTTTCTTT. This translates into CASSLNSGGAFF.

The rearrangement uses TRBV7-2 and TRBJ1-1; D unclear. The germline CDR1 and CDR2 sequences are SGHTA and FQGNSA. This CDR3 contains 14 residues. V shed 3 bases and J shed 4 bases, with 12 bases lying between them. The DNA of the CDR3 is TGTGCCAGCAGCTTTTCTCGTTCCTCCACTGAAGCTTTCTTT. It is translated as CASSFSRSSTEAFF. Full variable domain (rest looked up from reference TRBV7-2 and TRBJ1-1): GAGVSQSPSNKVTEKGKDVELRCDPISGHTALYWYRQSLGQGLEFLIYFQGNSAPDKSGLPSDRFSAERTGGSVSTLTIQRTQQEDSAVYLCASSFSRSSTEAFFGQGTRLTVV.

The rearrangement joins TRBV5-4 to TRBJ2-3, with TRBD2 as a possible D gene (6 bases). The CDR3 has 15 amino acids. V lost 0 bases to trimming and J lost 4 bases, with 12 bases between them. Germline V gene data show CDR1 as SGHNT and CDR2 as YYREEE (reference sequence). The DNA of the CDR3 is TGTGCCAGCAGCTTGGCGGGGCGGGGCGCAGATACGCAGTATTTT. This translates into CASSLAGRGADTQYF.

The rearrangement joins TRBV5-4 to TRBJ2-3; 7 positions match TRBD2. Unmatched junction bases numbered 14, after V lost 4 bases and J lost 6 bases. CDR3 length: 16 amino acids. From germline, CDR1 is SGHNT and CDR2 YYREEE (reference sequence). CDR3 loop: CASSPTSQLLLDTQYF. As DNA, the CDR3 is TGTGCCAGCAGCCCGACTAGCCAGTTATTATTGGATACGCAGTATTTT. The complete variable domain, with remaining parts taken from reference TRBV5-4 and TRBJ2-3, reads ETGVTQSPTHLIKTRGQQVTLRCSSQSGHNTVSWYQQALGQGPQFIFQYYREEENGRGNFPPRFSGLQFPNYSSELNVNALELDDSALYLCASSPTSQLLLDTQYFGPGTRLTVL.

The chain has TRBV4-2 and TRBJ2-3; D uncertain. V was pared by 5 bases and J by 0 bases, with 15 bases between. The germline CDR1 and CDR2 sequences are LGHNA and YNFKEQ. This CDR3 comprises 16 residues. CDR3 protein: CASSSSRYLSTDTQYF. DNA for the CDR3: TGTGCCAGCAGCTCCTCGAGGTATCTCAGCACAGATACGCAGTATTTT.

The V call is TRBV28, the J call TRBJ1-2; TRBD1 is a possible D gene (6 bases). Per the germline V gene, CDR1 is MDHEN and CDR2 is SYDVKM. This CDR3 comprises 15 residues. The V end lost 4 bases, the J end lost 1 base, and 13 bases lay between the germline ends. The CDR3 loop is CASSSVRGHNYGYTF. The CDR3 coding sequence is TGTGCCAGCAGTTCCGTACGGGGGCATAACTATGGCTACACCTTC.

The chain employs TRBV18 and TRBJ1-1; tentative D call: TRBD1 (5 bases). This CDR3 has 14 amino acids. V was shortened by 5 bases and J by 3 bases, with 13 bases between the two germline ends. CDR1 and CDR2 from the germline V gene are KGHSH and LQKENI. The CDR3 coding sequence is TGTGCCAGCTCAGCGTTCCGGGGGTACACTGAAGCTTTCTTT. It encodes CASSAFRGYTEAFF.

In DNA form, the CDR3 reads TGTGCCAGCAGGGATTCCGGGACAGGGCGCATTCAGCGGGAGACCCAGTACTTC. Amino acids: CASRDSGTGRIQRETQYF. This chain links TRBV6-4 with TRBJ2-5; TRBD1 aligns across 9 bases. CDR3 length: 18 amino acids. Trimming at V came to 6 bases and at J to 5 bases, leaving 19 bases not matched to a gene. CDR1 MRHNA and CDR2 SNTAGT come from the germline V gene.